Listed below are T cell receptor beta chains from one sample, sequenced in a study of response to subunit inactivated influenza vaccine. TCRdb re-derived calls from the RT-PCR reads in MiXCR, one entry per CDR3 protein. The sample lists a few hundred thousand distinct CDR3 sequences; about 11% were seen once. The same specimen was also included in a second study, on T cells expressing NK-cell markers.

Here the sequenced sample was PBMCs from blood, taken on the day of vaccination. Receptor source: a man over 45 who received an inactivated influenza vaccine. CDR3s include the opening cysteine and the closing phenylalanine or tryptophan. The order of the fields is clone size, D gene, J gene, V gene, CDR3 DNA, CDR3 protein. The D gene is left open where the match is weak. A row's size may be missing; if present it is once, few, many or a size class.

clone_size: few
d_call: .
j_call: TRBJ2-5
v_call: TRBV23-1
cdr3_nt: TGCGCCAGCAGTCAACCCGGGACACTCCAAGAGACCCAGTACTTC
cdr3_aa: CASSQPGTLQETQYF

clone_size: .
d_call: .
j_call: TRBJ1-6
v_call: TRBV5-6
cdr3_nt: TGTGCCAGCAGCTTGGTCCGATCGGAAAATTCACCCCTCCACTTT
cdr3_aa: CASSLVRSENSPLHF

clone_size: few
d_call: .
j_call: TRBJ1-4
v_call: TRBV7-8
cdr3_nt: TGTGCCAGCAGCTTACGGGCAGGGGCCAAAGTAAATGAAAAACTGTTTTTT
cdr3_aa: CASSLRAGAKVNEKLFF

clone_size: .
d_call: .
j_call: TRBJ2-7
v_call: TRBV2
cdr3_nt: TGTGCCAGCAGTCGTCAAGTCTACGAGCAGTACTTC
cdr3_aa: CASSRQVYEQYF

clone_size: few
d_call: .
j_call: TRBJ2-5
v_call: TRBV6-1
cdr3_nt: TGTGCCAGCAGTCCCTCTCTCGGTATCGGAGAGACCCAGTACTTC
cdr3_aa: CASSPSLGIGETQYF

clone_size: .
d_call: .
j_call: TRBJ2-2
v_call: TRBV10-1
cdr3_nt: TGCGCCAGCAGTGGCGTGTCCCCTCAGCCTAGGGGCAGGAGTGACACCGGGGAGCTGTTTTTT
cdr3_aa: CASSGVSPQPRGRSDTGELFF

clone_size: many
d_call: TRBD1
j_call: TRBJ2-5
v_call: TRBV10-3
cdr3_nt: TGTGCCAGCTCTGGACAGGCGATTGAGACCCAGTACTTC
cdr3_aa: CASSGQAIETQYF

clone_size: .
d_call: .
j_call: TRBJ2-1
v_call: TRBV15
cdr3_nt: TGTGCCACCAGCAGAGCTAATGGGAATGAGCAGTTCTTC
cdr3_aa: CATSRANGNEQFF

clone_size: many
d_call: TRBD1
j_call: TRBJ2-7
v_call: TRBV12-3/TRBV12-4
cdr3_nt: TGTGCCAGCAGTTTGTTGGACAGGGATTACGAGCAGTACTTC
cdr3_aa: CASSLLDRDYEQYF

clone_size: few
d_call: .
j_call: TRBJ2-7
v_call: TRBV11-2
cdr3_nt: TGTGCCAGCAGCTTAGAGAACCACAACTCCTACGAGCAGTACTTC
cdr3_aa: CASSLENHNSYEQYF

clone_size: few
d_call: TRBD2
j_call: TRBJ2-1
v_call: TRBV11-2
cdr3_nt: TGTGCCAGCAGCTTAGATAGCGGGAGAGGTTCCTACAATGAGCAGTTCTTC
cdr3_aa: CASSLDSGRGSYNEQFF

clone_size: many
d_call: .
j_call: TRBJ1-5
v_call: TRBV7-2
cdr3_nt: TGTGCCAGCAGCAGGGAGGGGGAGCCCCAGCATTTT
cdr3_aa: CASSREGEPQHF

clone_size: many
d_call: .
j_call: TRBJ2-3
v_call: TRBV25-1
cdr3_nt: TGTGCCAGCACCGAAGGGTCCGCAAGCACAGATACGCAGTATTTT
cdr3_aa: CASTEGSASTDTQYF

clone_size: few
d_call: TRBD2
j_call: TRBJ2-3
v_call: TRBV5-1
cdr3_nt: TGCGCCAGCAGCTTGGGGGCCGGACTAGCGGGGGGCACAGATACGCAGTATTTT
cdr3_aa: CASSLGAGLAGGTDTQYF